This T cell receptor (beta chain) originates from a study of cytomegalovirus exposure and HLA in healthy donors. Study-wide results and limits: Analysis performed later showed TCR beta chains linked to HLA being more clonally expanded than equally common others. Association with HLA alleles at 0.05 false discovery rate was found for around 17,000 TCR beta sequences in a later analysis.

CDR3 length: 15 residues. V dropped 4 bases and J dropped 1; count of bases not matched to a gene: 7. Germline lookup yields CDR1 SGHDT and CDR2 YYEEEE. In nominal health when sampled, donors likely had unrecorded immune exposures nonetheless. PCR primers comprised 60 Vbeta and 13 Jbeta primers. The protocol was immunoSEQ multiplex PCR, while the TCRdb copy is restricted to in-frame clones and leaves out a portion. The table shows roughly 57,000 clones, with just under 85% occurring only once. As regards this clone: Its antigen is currently unknown.

This clonotype originated in a man in his fifties or sixties in good health and CMV-seronegative. Material: PBMCs. The chain has TRBV5-6 and TRBJ1-1; TRBD1 aligns across 7 bases. CDR3 amino acids: CASSPETGKNTEAFF. CDR3 nucleotide sequence: TGTGCCAGCAGCCCAGAGACAGGGAAGAACACTGAAGCTTTCTTT.